The 19 T cell receptor beta chains below come from one sample, sequenced in a study of cytomegalovirus exposure and HLA in healthy donors. Use of 60 Vbeta and 13 Jbeta primers characterized the PCR. Data came from immunoSEQ multiplex PCR; TCRdb stores just in-frame clones and leaves some out. The sample has some 180,000 clones; roughly 80% are singletons. Specimen: PBMCs. Receptor source: a woman under 30 in good health and CMV-seronegative.

This chain joins TRBV27 and TRBJ1-3; 10 nucleotides line up with TRBD1. CDR1 MNHEY and CDR2 SMNVEV come from the germline V gene (reference sequence). Trimming removed 5 bases from V and 0 bases from J; junction bases left unmatched: 4. The CDR3 contains 16 residues. CDR3 in DNA: TGTGCCAGCAGTGAGACAGGGGGCCGCTCTGGAAACACCATATATTTT. Protein: CASSETGGRSGNTIYF.

This sequence joins TRBV30 and TRBJ2-3, with TRBD2 as a possible D gene (6 bases). Deletions cut 5 bases from V and 2 bases from J, with 14 bases between. Looked up from germline, CDR1 is GTSNPN and CDR2 is SVGIG (reference sequence). This CDR3 contains 14 residues. CDR3 amino acids: CAWETGVSTDTQYF. The CDR3 DNA sequence: TGTGCCTGGGAAACGGGGGTTTCCACAGATACGCAGTATTTT.

CDR3 nucleotides: TGCGCCAGCAGCCAAGATTGGGCTAGCGGGAGCTCCTACGAGCAGTACTTC. It translates to CASSQDWASGSSYEQYF. V gene TRBV4-3 combines with J gene TRBJ2-7; TRBD2 agrees at 10 bases. The J segment lost 0 bases and the V segment lost 0 bases, leaving 5 bases of the junction unmatched. The CDR3 consists of 17 residues. Germline values: CDR1 LGHNA, CDR2 YSLEER.

J is TRBJ2-5 and V is TRBV14, with a weak D call TRBD1 (5 bases). V lost 10 bases, J lost 2 bases, and 23 bases lay in between. This CDR3 comprises 16 residues. CDR1 is SGHDN and CDR2 is FVKESK in the germline V gene. The DNA for the CDR3 is TGTGCCATAACCAAGAAGGAACAGGTCCCACAAGAGACCCAGTACTTC. It codes for CAITKKEQVPQETQYF.

This clone was seen a handful of times. V and J are TRBV2 and TRBJ1-5; D unclear. The germline V gene encodes CDR1 SNHLY and CDR2 FYNNEI. The CDR3 is 13 residues long. Trimming shortened V by 6 bases and J by 3 bases, and 9 bases separated the two germline ends. CDR3 in DNA: TGTGCCAGCAGAGGACGGGACAATCAGCCCCAGCATTTT. Translation gives CASRGRDNQPQHF.

The genes are TRBV30 and TRBJ1-6; D is undetermined. This CDR3 region has 15 residues. The germline CDR1 and CDR2 sequences are GTSNPN and SVGIG (reference sequence). The V end was cut by 3 bases, the J end by 4 bases, with 13 bases between. The DNA of the CDR3 is TGTGCCTGGAGATTGGGTGAGGCGTATAATTCACCCCTCCACTTT. It yields the protein CAWRLGEAYNSPLHF. Full variable domain (rest looked up from reference TRBV30 and TRBJ1-6): SQTIHQWPATLVQPVGSPLSLECTVEGTSNPNLYWYRQAAGRGLQLLFYSVGIGQISSEVPQNLSASRPQDRQFILSSKKLLLSDSGFYLCAWRLGEAYNSPLHFGNGTRLTVT.

The V and J genes are TRBV28 and TRBJ2-1; 10 nucleotides line up with TRBD2. Germline-derived CDR1 and CDR2 are MDHEN and SYDVKM. This CDR3 comprises 16 residues. V gave up 6 bases and J gave up 3 bases; unmatched junction bases: 8. CDR3 nucleotides: TGTGCCAGCAGGTACATAGCGGGAGGACTCTACAATGAGCAGTTCTTC. Amino acid sequence: CASRYIAGGLYNEQFF.

The chain combines TRBV4-1 with TRBJ1-5; TRBD1 might be the D (6 bases). CDR1 and CDR2 from the germline V gene are MGHRA and YSYEKL. Trimming left V 2 bases short and J 5 bases short, with 13 bases between. This CDR3 spans 15 amino acids. The CDR3 region is CASSQFAGDDQPQHF. The DNA for the CDR3 is TGCGCCAGCAGCCAATTTGCAGGGGACGATCAGCCCCAGCATTTT.

This chain links TRBV4-2 with TRBJ2-3; tentatively, D is TRBD2 (5 bases). CDR1 is LGHNA and CDR2 is YNFKEQ in the germline V gene. The V end lost 1 base, the J end lost 5 bases, and 10 bases lay between the germline ends. The CDR3 is 14 residues long. The chain's CDR3 is CASSQALEQDTQYF. CDR3 DNA: TGTGCCAGCAGCCAAGCACTAGAGCAAGATACGCAGTATTTT.

The chain links TRBV29-1 to TRBJ1-1, with D perhaps TRBD1 (5 bases). The germline gives CDR1 SQVTM, CDR2 ANQGSEA. The length of the CDR3 is 14 residues. V dropped 6 bases and J dropped 0 bases, with 14 bases sitting between them. Written as DNA, the CDR3 is TGCAGCGTCCTACCGTCAGGGTTGAACACTGAAGCTTTCTTT. Translating gives CSVLPSGLNTEAFF.

V usage is TRBV21-1 and J usage is TRBJ2-5; the table gives TRBD2 as D, unverified against the DNA. TRBV21-1 is shown as a pseudogene. The CDR3 consists of 17 residues. CDR3 in DNA: TGTGCCAGCAGCAAAAGAGTGACTAGCGGGAGTGGGGAGACCCAGTACTTC. It encodes CASSKRVTSGSGETQYF.

The chain recombines TRBV7-6 with TRBJ2-1; 11 positions match TRBD2. J gave up 3 bases and V 4 bases, and 2 bases lay outside the gene matches. CDR1 is SGHVS, CDR2 FNYEAQ, per germline. The CDR3 consists of 15 residues. The CDR3 DNA is TGTGCCAGCAGCTCCGGGACTAGCGGCTACAATGAGCAGTTCTTC. Its protein product is CASSSGTSGYNEQFF.

For the CDR3, the DNA is TGTGCCAGCGGGCCCATGGCCTACAATGAGCAGTTCTTC. Translation gives CASGPMAYNEQFF. This sequence joins TRBV7-9 and TRBJ2-1; no reliable D call. This CDR3 comprises 13 residues. Germline CDR1 reads SEHNR; CDR2 reads FQNEAQ (reference sequence). The V end lost 8 bases, the J end lost 2 bases, and 10 bases lay between the germline ends.

This chain joins TRBV5-6 and TRBJ2-2, with 8 positions matching TRBD1. The ends lost 4 bases at V and 6 bases at J; junction bases unmatched: 14. CDR1 and CDR2 from the germline V gene are SGHDT and YYEEEE. This CDR3 comprises 17 residues. The CDR3 DNA reads as TGTGCCAGCAGCGCCCTATACAGGGGGTATGCCCCCGGGGAGCTGTTTTTT. Protein: CASSALYRGYAPGELFF.

V and J are TRBV4-3 and TRBJ2-1, with 9 bases fitting TRBD1. The CDR3 extends over 18 amino acids. With 4 bases clipped from V and 4 bases from J, the junction kept 14 bases outside the gene matches. The germline V gene has CDR1 LGHNA and CDR2 YSLEER. Written as DNA, the CDR3 is TGCGCCAGCAGCCCGGACAGGGGCAGAGGGGGGGGGTACAATGAGCAGTTCTTC. This gives the protein CASSPDRGRGGGYNEQFF.

The chain links TRBV19 to TRBJ2-5; TRBD2 matches 7 bases. The J call may be faulty, since TRBJ2-7 better matches the DNA end. The CDR3 extends over 16 amino acids. The germline CDR1 and CDR2 sequences are LNHDA and SQIVND (reference sequence). The CDR3 is CASSISGLADSYEQYF. The CDR3 DNA reads as TGTGCCAGTAGTATAAGCGGCCTAGCGGACTCCTACGAGCAGTACTTC.

The chain couples TRBV7-7 to TRBJ2-2; 12 bases align to TRBD2. The CDR3 is 15 amino acids. Germline CDR1 is SSHAT and CDR2 is FNYEAQ (reference sequence). Germline trimming cut 5 bases from V and 5 bases from J; bases unmatched to any gene: 3. The CDR3 here is CASSLGTSGTGELFF. The CDR3, as DNA: TGTGCCAGCAGCCTTGGGACTAGCGGGACCGGGGAGCTGTTTTTT.

In this sample, this clone turned up once. V and J are TRBV14 and TRBJ2-1; maybe TRBD2 (5 bases). This CDR3 contains 14 residues. Trimming cost V 2 bases and J 7 bases, with 12 bases left between them. CDR1 is SGHDN and CDR2 is FVKESK in the germline V gene. CDR3 loop: CASSQLGRSNEQFF. The CDR3 DNA follows: TGTGCCAGCAGCCAACTTGGGAGAAGTAATGAGCAGTTCTTC.

The chain joins TRBV25-1 to TRBJ1-2; no firm D call. This CDR3 region has 16 residues. Trimming pared 6 bases from V and 8 bases from J, leaving 25 bases between. CDR1 MGHDK and CDR2 SYGVNS come from the germline V gene. The CDR3 sequence: CASSVGVFRTVEGYTF. In nucleotides, the CDR3 is TGTGCCAGCAGCGTTGGGGTTTTTCGGACTGTGGAAGGCTACACCTTC.